The rows below give T cell receptor beta chains drawn from one sample of a study of T-cell memory formation after mild COVID-19. TCRdb re-called the 5' RACE reads through MiXCR, storing one row per CDR3 protein. The sample lists more than 400,000 distinct CDR3 sequences, roughly 18% seen once, with 10% to 15% in the top ten. Sequencing was performed on PBMCs or a T cell subset sorted from them (not recorded which). These receptors all come from an adult woman who had mild COVID-19 (a few samples of this study predate the infection). Cell type and time point are not known. Both conserved end residues are part of each CDR3. The D gene is left open where the match is weak. The listing skips clone size in some rows; elsewhere it reads once, few, many or a size class.

TRBV25-1	TRBJ2-7	many	TRBD1	CASSDGGTAAHYEQYF	TGTGCCAGCAGTGACGGTGGGACAGCAGCCCACTACGAGCAGTACTTC
TRBV4-2	TRBJ1-2	few	NA	CASSQGIGYGYTF	TGTGCCAGCAGCCAAGGGATTGGGTATGGCTACACCTTC
TRBV7-2	TRBJ1-5	many	NA	CASSSLRTADQPQHF	TGTGCCAGCAGCTCTCTCAGGACAGCCGATCAGCCCCAGCATTTT
TRBV20-1	TRBJ2-7	few	NA	CSASSDEQYF	TGCAGTGCTAGTTCTGACGAGCAGTACTTC
TRBV24-1	TRBJ2-3	NA	NA	CATSASPARTDTQYF	TGTGCCACCAGTGCGTCCCCTGCCCGCACAGATACGCAGTATTTT
TRBV27	TRBJ2-1	NA	NA	CASRWDLRNNEQFF	TGTGCCAGCAGGTGGGACCTGCGGAACAATGAGCAGTTCTTC
TRBV9	TRBJ2-3	NA	NA	CASSVATGTIAQDTQYF	TGTGCCAGCAGCGTAGCTACAGGGACGATCGCACAGGATACGCAGTATTTT
TRBV10-3	TRBJ1-2	few	NA	CAISGVGNYGYTF	TGTGCCATCAGTGGAGTAGGAAACTATGGCTACACCTTC
TRBV12-3/TRBV12-4	TRBJ1-2	NA	TRBD1	CASSSPQGGYGYTF	TGTGCCAGCAGTTCACCCCAGGGGGGCTATGGCTACACCTTC
TRBV20-1	TRBJ1-2	few	TRBD1	CSARVLPGGNYGYTF	TGCAGTGCTAGAGTTTTGCCAGGGGGCAACTATGGCTACACCTTC
TRBV20-1	TRBJ2-6	NA	NA	CSAPARQTSSGANVLTF	TGCAGTGCTCCGGCAAGACAGACGTCCTCTGGGGCCAACGTCCTGACTTTC
TRBV12-5	TRBJ2-1	NA	NA	CASGVGTLEQFF	TGTGCTAGTGGTGTCGGGACTCTTGAGCAGTTCTTC
TRBV12-3/TRBV12-4	TRBJ1-4	few	NA	CASSLRGGREKLFF	TGTGCCAGCAGTCTACGTGGGGGACGTGAAAAACTGTTTTTT
TRBV6-1	TRBJ1-5	few	TRBD1	CASAAGGQGSNQPQHF	TGTGCCAGCGCAGCGGGGGGACAGGGGTCCAATCAGCCCCAGCATTTT
TRBV6-5	TRBJ2-1	few	NA	CASRLGRTRYNEQFF	TGTGCCAGTCGTTTGGGGAGGACGAGGTACAATGAGCAGTTCTTC
TRBV6-5	TRBJ1-2	few	NA	CASSYAGTNYGYTF	TGTGCCAGCAGTTACGCCGGGACAAACTATGGCTACACCTTC
TRBV11-3	TRBJ2-5	once	NA	CASSFGRGIEETQYF	TGTGCCAGCAGCTTTGGCCGGGGGATAGAAGAGACCCAGTACTTC
TRBV29-1	TRBJ1-2	NA	NA	CSGHNGDYGYTF	TGCAGCGGTCACAACGGTGACTATGGCTACACCTTC
TRBV27	TRBJ1-1	few	NA	CASRTPPGQLTEAFF	TGTGCCAGCAGGACCCCGCCCGGGCAGCTTACTGAAGCTTTCTTT
TRBV4-2	TRBJ1-5	few	NA	CASSQDRPLSNQPQHF	TGTGCCAGCAGCCAAGATCGCCCCCTTAGCAATCAGCCCCAGCATTTT
TRBV2	TRBJ2-7	NA	TRBD2	CASIRGLAGYYEQYF	TGTGCCAGCATCCGCGGACTAGCGGGATACTACGAGCAGTACTTC
TRBV5-4	TRBJ2-2	NA	NA	CASSRLEVVNTGELFF	TGTGCCAGCAGCAGGCTTGAGGTCGTGAACACCGGGGAGCTGTTTTTT
TRBV7-3	TRBJ2-1	NA	TRBD2	CASSSGLVYNEQFF	TGTGCCAGCAGCTCCGGACTAGTCTACAATGAGCAGTTCTTC
TRBV5-1	TRBJ2-7	few	TRBD2	CASSLSAQREPVYEQYF	TGCGCCAGCAGCTTGTCCGCTCAGCGGGAGCCAGTCTACGAGCAGTACTTC
TRBV19	TRBJ1-1	NA	NA	CASSFRGRTEAFF	TGTGCCAGTAGTTTTAGGGGGAGGACTGAAGCTTTCTTT
TRBV7-3	TRBJ2-2	few	TRBD2	CASSLMGFSGSNTGELFF	TGTGCCAGCAGCTTAATGGGGTTTAGCGGGTCGAACACCGGGGAGCTGTTTTTT
TRBV18	TRBJ2-1	few	TRBD1	CASSRDRVYNEQFF	TGTGCCAGCTCAAGGGACAGGGTCTACAATGAGCAGTTCTTC
TRBV10-3	TRBJ2-7	few	TRBD1	CATLTGQGLTYEQYF	TGTGCCACCCTGACTGGACAGGGTCTGACCTACGAGCAGTACTTC
TRBV12-3/TRBV12-4	TRBJ2-2	few	NA	CASSPGLTHTGELFF	TGTGCCAGCAGTCCGGGACTGACGCACACCGGGGAGCTGTTTTTT
TRBV3-1	TRBJ1-1	NA	TRBD1	CASSPGGGEAFF	TGTGCCAGCAGCCCAGGGGGGGGTGAAGCTTTCTTT
TRBV6-6	TRBJ2-1	once	TRBD2	CASSYSTSTHGEQFF	TGTGCCAGCAGTTACTCGACTAGCACCCACGGTGAGCAGTTCTTC
TRBV30	TRBJ2-7	few	TRBD1	CAQGQGGGEQYF	TGTGCCCAGGGACAGGGAGGAGGCGAGCAGTACTTC